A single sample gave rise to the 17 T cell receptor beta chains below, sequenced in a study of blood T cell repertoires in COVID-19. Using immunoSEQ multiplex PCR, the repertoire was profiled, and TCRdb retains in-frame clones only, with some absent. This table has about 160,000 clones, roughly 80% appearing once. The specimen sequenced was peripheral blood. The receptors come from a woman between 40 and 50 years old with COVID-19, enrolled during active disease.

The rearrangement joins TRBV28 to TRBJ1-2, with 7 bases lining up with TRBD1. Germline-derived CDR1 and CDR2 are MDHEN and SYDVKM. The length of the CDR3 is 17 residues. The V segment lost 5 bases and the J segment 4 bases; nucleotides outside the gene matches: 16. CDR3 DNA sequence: TGTGCCAGCAGTACCCACACCAGACAGGGATTGGCCTATGGCTACACCTTC. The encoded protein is CASSTHTRQGLAYGYTF.

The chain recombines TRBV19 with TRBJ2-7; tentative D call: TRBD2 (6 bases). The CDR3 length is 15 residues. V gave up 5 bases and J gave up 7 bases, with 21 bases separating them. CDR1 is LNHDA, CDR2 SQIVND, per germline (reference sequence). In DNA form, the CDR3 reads TGTGCCAGTAGTTCTCCGGGACTTCCAGTTTGGGAGCAGTACTTC. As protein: CASSSPGLPVWEQYF.

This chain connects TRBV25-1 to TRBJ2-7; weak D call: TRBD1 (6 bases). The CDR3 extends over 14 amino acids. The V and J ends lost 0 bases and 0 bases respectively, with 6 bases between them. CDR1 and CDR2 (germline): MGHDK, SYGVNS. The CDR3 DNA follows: TGTGCCAGCAGTGAATACAGGGGCTCCTACGAGCAGTACTTC. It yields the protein CASSEYRGSYEQYF.

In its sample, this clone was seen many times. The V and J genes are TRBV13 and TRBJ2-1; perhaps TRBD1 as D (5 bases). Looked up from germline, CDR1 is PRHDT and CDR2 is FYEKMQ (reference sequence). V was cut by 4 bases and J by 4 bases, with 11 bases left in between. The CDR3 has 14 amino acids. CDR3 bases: TGTGCCAGCAGCTCAGCCGACAGATACAATGAGCAGTTCTTC. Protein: CASSSADRYNEQFF.

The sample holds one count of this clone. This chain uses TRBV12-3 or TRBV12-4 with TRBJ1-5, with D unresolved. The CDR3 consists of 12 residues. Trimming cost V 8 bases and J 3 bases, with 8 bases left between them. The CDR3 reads CASDRSNQPQHF. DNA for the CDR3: TGTGCCAGCGATCGGTCCAATCAGCCCCAGCATTTT.

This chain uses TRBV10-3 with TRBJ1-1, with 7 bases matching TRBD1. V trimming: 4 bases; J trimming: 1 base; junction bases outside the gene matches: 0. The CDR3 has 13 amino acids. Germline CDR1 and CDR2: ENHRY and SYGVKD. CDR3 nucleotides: TGTGCCATCAGTGGGGACAGGAACACTGAAGCTTTCTTT. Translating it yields CAISGDRNTEAFF.

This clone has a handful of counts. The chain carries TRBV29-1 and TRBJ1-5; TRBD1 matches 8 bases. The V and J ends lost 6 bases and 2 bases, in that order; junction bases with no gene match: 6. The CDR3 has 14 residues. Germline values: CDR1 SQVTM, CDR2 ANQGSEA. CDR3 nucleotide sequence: TGCAGCGTCCGACAGGGGTCAGGCAATCAGCCCCAGCATTTT. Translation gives CSVRQGSGNQPQHF.

CDR3 region: CASSGTGTQSSYEQYV. The CDR3 nucleotides read TGTGCCAGCAGTGGCACCGGGACTCAGAGCTCCTACGAGCAGTACGTC. This rearrangement joins TRBV6-1 to TRBJ2-7; D perhaps matches TRBD2 (6 bases). There are 16 residues in the CDR3. V was cut by 4 bases and J by 0 bases, with 16 bases left in between. Germline V gene sequence: CDR1 MNHNS, CDR2 SASEGT.

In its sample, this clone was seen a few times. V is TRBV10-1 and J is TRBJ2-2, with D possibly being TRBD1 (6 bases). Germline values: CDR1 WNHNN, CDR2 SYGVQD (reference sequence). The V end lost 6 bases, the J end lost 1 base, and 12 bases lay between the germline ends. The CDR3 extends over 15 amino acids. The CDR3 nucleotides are TGCGCCAGCAGCCGGGACACCTTGAACACCGGGGAGCTGTTTTTT. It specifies CASSRDTLNTGELFF.

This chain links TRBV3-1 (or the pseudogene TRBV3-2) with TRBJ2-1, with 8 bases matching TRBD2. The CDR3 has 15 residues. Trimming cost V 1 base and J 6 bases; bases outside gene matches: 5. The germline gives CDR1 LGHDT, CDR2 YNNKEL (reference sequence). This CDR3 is CASSQVSSGFNEQFF. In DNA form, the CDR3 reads TGTGCCAGCAGCCAAGTGTCTAGCGGGTTCAATGAGCAGTTCTTC.

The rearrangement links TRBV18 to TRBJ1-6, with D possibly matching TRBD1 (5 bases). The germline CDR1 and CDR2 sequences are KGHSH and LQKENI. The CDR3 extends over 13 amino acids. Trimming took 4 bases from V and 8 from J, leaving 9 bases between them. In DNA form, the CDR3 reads TGTGCCAGCTCACTGGACAATGATTCACCCCTCCACTTT. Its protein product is CASSLDNDSPLHF. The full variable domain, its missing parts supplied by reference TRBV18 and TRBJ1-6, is NAGVMQNPRHLVRRRGQEARLRCSPMKGHSHVYWYRQLPEEGLKFMVYLQKENIIDESGMPKERFSAEFPKEGPSILRIQQVVRGDSAAYFCASSLDNDSPLHFGNGTRLTVT.

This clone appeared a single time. CDR3: CASSLAEGSGNTIYF. CDR3 nucleotide sequence: TGTGCCAGCAGCTTAGCGGAGGGTTCTGGAAACACCATATATTTT. The chain carries TRBV7-6 and TRBJ1-3, with D unresolved. Germline-derived CDR1 and CDR2 are SGHVS and FNYEAQ. The length of the CDR3 is 15 residues. Trimming cost V 0 bases and J 1 base, with 7 bases left between them. Variable domain in full (rest from reference TRBV7-6 and TRBJ1-3): GAGVSQSPRYKVTKRGQDVALRCDPISGHVSLYWYRQALGQGPEFLTYFNYEAQQDKSGLPNDRFSAERPEGSISTLTIQRTEQRDSAMYRCASSLAEGSGNTIYFGEGSWLTVV.

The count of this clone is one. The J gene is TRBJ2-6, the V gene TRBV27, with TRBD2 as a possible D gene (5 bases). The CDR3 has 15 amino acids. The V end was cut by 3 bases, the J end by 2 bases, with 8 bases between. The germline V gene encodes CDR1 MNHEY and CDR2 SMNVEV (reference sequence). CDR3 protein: CASSFRDAGANVLTF. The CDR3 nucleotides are TGTGCCAGCAGTTTCCGGGATGCTGGGGCCAACGTCCTGACTTTC.

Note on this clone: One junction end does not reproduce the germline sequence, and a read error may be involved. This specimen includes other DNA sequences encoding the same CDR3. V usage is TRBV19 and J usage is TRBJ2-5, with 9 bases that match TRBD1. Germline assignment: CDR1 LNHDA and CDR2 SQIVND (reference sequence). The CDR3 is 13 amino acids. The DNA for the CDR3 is TGTGCTAGTAGTATACAGGGGGCACAGACCCAGTACTTC. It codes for CASSIQGAQTQYF.

CDR3 DNA: TGTGCCAGCAGCTTGGCCCGCGGTTTTACCGGGGAGCTGTTTTTT. Translating gives CASSLARGFTGELFF. The chain is built from TRBV5-4 and TRBJ2-2; D gene uncertain. Per the germline V gene, CDR1 is SGHNT and CDR2 is YYREEE (reference sequence). This CDR3 has 15 residues. Trimming removed 0 bases from V and 5 bases from J, with 11 bases in between.

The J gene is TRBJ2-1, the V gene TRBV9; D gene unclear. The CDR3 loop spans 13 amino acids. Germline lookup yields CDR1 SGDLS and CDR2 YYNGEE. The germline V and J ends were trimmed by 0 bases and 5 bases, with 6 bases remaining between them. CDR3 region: CASSVAVHNEQFF. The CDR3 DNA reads TGTGCCAGCAGCGTAGCTGTCCACAATGAGCAGTTCTTC.

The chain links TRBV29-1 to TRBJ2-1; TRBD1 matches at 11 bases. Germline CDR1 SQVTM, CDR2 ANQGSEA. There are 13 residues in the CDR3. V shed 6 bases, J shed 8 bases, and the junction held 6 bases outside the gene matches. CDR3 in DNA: TGCAGCGTGGAGGGACAGGGGGGGGATGAGCAGTTCTTC. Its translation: CSVEGQGGDEQFF.